The 8 T cell receptor beta chains listed next were all sequenced from one sample in a study of T-cell reconstitution after alpha-beta-depleted transplantation in children. TCRbeta library construction was performed incorporating unique molecular identifiers. TCRdb re-called the PCR reads through MiXCR, storing one row per CDR3 protein. The table lists nearly 400,000 distinct CDR3 sequences, just over 20% of them singletons. The sample consisted of PBMCs from the stem cell graft donor, taken from the stem cell graft. The receptors come from a human donor who donated a stem cell graft to a child with acute myeloid leukemia.

The chain has TRBV12-3 or TRBV12-4 and TRBJ1-2, with unresolved D. Trimming cost V 3 bases and J 6 bases, with 11 bases left between them. This CDR3 has 13 amino acids. This CDR3 is CASSFEGRNGYTF. The CDR3 bases are TGTGCCAGCAGTTTTGAGGGTCGGAATGGCTACACCTTC.

The chain has TRBV5-1 and TRBJ2-1, with 10 nucleotides matching TRBD2. The CDR3 loop spans 17 amino acids. Germline V gene data show CDR1 as SGHRS and CDR2 as YFSETQ. V lost 4 bases and J lost 3; bases outside the gene matches: 10. CDR3 DNA: TGCGCCAGCAGCCCGGACGGACTAGCGGAACGCTACAATGAGCAGTTCTTC. It yields the protein CASSPDGLAERYNEQFF.

The chain has TRBV7-8 and TRBJ2-1, with 7 bases matching TRBD2. Trimming removed 7 bases from V and 6 bases from J; junction bases left unmatched: 9. The CDR3 consists of 14 residues. The germline gives CDR1 SGHVS, CDR2 FQNEAQ. Written as DNA, the CDR3 is TGTGCCAGCACTGGCCGGCGGGAGAGCAATGAGCAGTTCTTC. Its protein is CASTGRRESNEQFF.

This clonotype has only one observation. It is likely a read error, because the conserved phenylalanine at the end of the CDR3 is missing. The chain uses TRBV15 and TRBJ1-5; 7 bases fit TRBD1. Germline V CDR1 and CDR2: LNHNV, YYDKDF (reference sequence). The J segment lost 4 bases and the V segment lost 3 bases, leaving 6 bases of the junction unmatched. The CDR3 length is 15 residues. CDR3 in amino acids: CATSSGPGQNQPQHC. In DNA form, the CDR3 reads TGTGCCACCAGCAGTGGACCGGGACAGAATCAGCCCCAGCATTGT.

The rearrangement links TRBV5-1 to TRBJ2-7; TRBD2 agrees at 8 bases. The V gene's germline CDR1 is SGHRS and CDR2 YFSETQ. V lost 6 bases and J lost 4; bases outside the gene matches: 12. The CDR3 covers 15 residues. CDR3 sequence: CASNDPSGSRYEQYF. The CDR3 coding sequence is TGCGCCAGCAATGACCCAAGCGGGAGTCGTTACGAGCAGTACTTC. The full variable domain, completed using reference TRBV5-1 and TRBJ2-7, is KAGVTQTPRYLIKTRGQQVTLSCSPISGHRSVSWYQQTPGQGLQFLFEYFSETQRNKGNFPGRFSGRQFSNSRSEMNVSTLELGDSALYLCASNDPSGSRYEQYFGPGTRLTVT.

The chain employs TRBV12-3 or TRBV12-4 and TRBJ2-7; TRBD1 matches at 7 bases. J lost 4 bases, V lost 2 bases, and 5 bases had no gene match. This CDR3 is built from 14 residues. The CDR3 DNA reads TGTGCCAGCAGTTTATTGGGACAGACATACGAGCAGTACTTC. This encodes CASSLLGQTYEQYF.

V usage is TRBV7-9 and J usage is TRBJ1-1; 7 nucleotides align to TRBD1. V gave up 4 bases and J gave up 1 base; unmatched junction bases: 9. CDR1 and CDR2 from the germline V gene are SEHNR and FQNEAQ (reference sequence). CDR3 length equals 16 residues. Here the CDR3 reads CASSSSGGYRNTEAFF. The CDR3, as DNA: TGTGCCAGCAGCTCTTCAGGGGGGTATCGGAACACTGAAGCTTTCTTT. Variable domain in full (rest from reference TRBV7-9 and TRBJ1-1): DTGVSQNPRHKITKRGQNVTFRCDPISEHNRLYWYRQTLGQGPEFLTYFQNEAQLEKSRLLSDRFSAERPKGSFSTLEIQRTEQGDSAMYLCASSSSGGYRNTEAFFGQGTRLTVV.

This clonotype was detected only a few times. The rearrangement uses TRBV15 and TRBJ2-5; perhaps TRBD2 as D (5 bases). The germline V gene encodes CDR1 LNHNV and CDR2 YYDKDF (reference sequence). The CDR3 is made up of 12 amino acids. V lost 3 bases, J lost 13 bases, and 15 bases lay in between. CDR3 protein: CATSSERDMVYF. The CDR3, as DNA: TGTGCCACCAGCAGCGAACGGGATATGGTGTACTTC.